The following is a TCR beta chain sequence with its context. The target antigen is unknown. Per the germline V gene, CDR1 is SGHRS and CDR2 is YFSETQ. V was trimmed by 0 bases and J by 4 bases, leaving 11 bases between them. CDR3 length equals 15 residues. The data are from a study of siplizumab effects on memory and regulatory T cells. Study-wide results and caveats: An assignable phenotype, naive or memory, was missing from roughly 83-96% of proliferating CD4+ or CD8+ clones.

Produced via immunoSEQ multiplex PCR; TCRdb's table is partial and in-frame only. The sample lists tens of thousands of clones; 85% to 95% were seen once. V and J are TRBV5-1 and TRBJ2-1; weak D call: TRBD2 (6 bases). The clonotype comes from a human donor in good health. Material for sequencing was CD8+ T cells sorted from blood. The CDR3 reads CASSLGGLPYNEQFF. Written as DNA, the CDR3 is TGCGCCAGCAGCTTGGGGGGACTTCCATACAATGAGCAGTTCTTC. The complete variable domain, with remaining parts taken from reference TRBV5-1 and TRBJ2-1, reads KAGVTQTPRYLIKTRGQQVTLSCSPISGHRSVSWYQQTPGQGLQFLFEYFSETQRNKGNFPGRFSGRQFSNSRSEMNVSTLELGDSALYLCASSLGGLPYNEQFFGPGTRLTVL.